Each of the 31 T cell receptor beta chains below was sequenced from the same sample in a study of T-cell reconstitution after alpha-beta-depleted transplantation in children. The library targeted TCRbeta and was prepared with unique molecular identifiers. TCRdb re-called the PCR reads through MiXCR, storing one row per CDR3 protein. This repertoire shows almost 400,000 distinct CDR3 sequences, roughly 22% found once; its top ten account for 3.8%. The sample consisted of PBMCs from the stem cell graft donor, taken from the stem cell graft. The receptors here all came from a human donor who donated a stem cell graft to a child with acute myeloid leukemia.

This clonotype was counted ten times or more. The rearrangement uses TRBV29-1 and TRBJ2-3; 8 nucleotides line up with TRBD2. In germline, CDR1 is SQVTM, CDR2 ANQGSEA. The V segment lost 6 bases and the J segment 0 bases; nucleotides outside the gene matches: 5. The CDR3 length is 14 residues. The CDR3 DNA is TGCAGCGTGTGTAGCGGGGCTAGCACAGATACGCAGTATTTT. This gives the protein CSVCSGASTDTQYF.

This clonotype was recorded many times. The chain links TRBV7-6 to TRBJ2-3; TRBD2 aligns across 9 bases. Trimming removed 5 bases from V and 5 bases from J; junction bases left unmatched: 14. The CDR3 length is 17 residues. Germline V gene sequence: CDR1 SGHVS, CDR2 FNYEAQ. CDR3 nucleotides: TGTGCCAGCAGCCTAAATCCGGGACTAGCTGACTTAGATACGCAGTATTTT. Its translation is CASSLNPGLADLDTQYF.

Ten or more counts support this clonotype. The chain is built from TRBV4-3 and TRBJ2-1; D perhaps matches TRBD1 (5 bases). The CDR3 sequence is 13 residues long. The V and J ends lost 0 bases and 11 bases respectively, with 11 bases between them. The germline gives CDR1 LGHNA, CDR2 YSLEER. The CDR3 coding sequence is TGCGCCAGCAGCCAAGATCGCTGGACACAGCAGTTCTTC. This gives the protein CASSQDRWTQQFF.

The chain has TRBV25-1 and TRBJ2-1; 13 bases are shared with TRBD2. Per the germline V gene, CDR1 is MGHDK and CDR2 is SYGVNS. V shed 1 base, J shed 2 bases, and the junction held 2 bases outside the gene matches. The length of the CDR3 is 17 residues. The CDR3 DNA follows: TGTGCCAGCAGTGAATCCGGGACTAGCGGGACCTACAATGAGCAGTTCTTC. The encoded protein is CASSESGTSGTYNEQFF. Full variable domain (remainder filled in from reference TRBV25-1 and TRBJ2-1): EADIYQTPRYLVIGTGKKITLECSQTMGHDKMYWYQQDPGMELHLIHYSYGVNSTEKGDLSSESTVSRIRTEHFPLTLESARPSHTSQYLCASSESGTSGTYNEQFFGPGTRLTVL.

This chain connects TRBV4-1 to TRBJ1-5; possible D gene TRBD1, 5 bases. The germline V gene encodes CDR1 MGHRA and CDR2 YSYEKL. Trimming cost V 0 bases and J 2 bases, with 14 bases left between them. The CDR3 runs to 17 residues. The CDR3 loop is CASSQDPGWSGNQPQHF. Here the CDR3 DNA reads TGCGCCAGCAGCCAAGACCCAGGGTGGTCAGGCAATCAGCCCCAGCATTTT.

This clonotype has a handful of counts. The CDR3 nucleotides are TGTGCCACCAGTGATACCGGGACCCCCTACAATGAGCAGTTCTTC. Its translation is CATSDTGTPYNEQFF. This rearrangement joins TRBV24-1 to TRBJ2-1; D tentatively reads TRBD1 or TRBD2 (5 bases each). The V end was cut by 3 bases, the J end by 2 bases, with 10 bases between. Germline V gene sequence: CDR1 KGHDR, CDR2 SFDVKD. The CDR3 loop spans 15 amino acids.

This clonotype appeared a few times. The chain combines TRBV20-1 with TRBJ2-3; 10 bases map to TRBD2. The CDR3 has 15 residues. V shed 5 bases, J shed 4 bases, and the junction held 9 bases outside the gene matches. CDR1 is DFQATT, CDR2 SNEGSKA, per germline (reference sequence). CDR3 bases: TGCAGTGCTCCGTCACTAGCGGGAACCGCAGATACGCAGTATTTT. Its translation: CSAPSLAGTADTQYF.

This clonotype was detected only a few times. The CDR3 sequence is CASRSTRTEAFF. The DNA for the CDR3 is TGCGCCAGCAGAAGCACCCGAACTGAAGCTTTCTTT. The rearrangement joins TRBV5-1 to TRBJ1-1; D ambiguous. V was shortened by 5 bases and J by 5 bases, with 10 bases between the two germline ends. CDR3 length: 12 amino acids. Per germline, CDR1 SGHRS and CDR2 YFSETQ.

At least ten counts were recorded for this clonotype. CDR3 in DNA: TGTGCCAGCAGTTACCGGGTAGATTCCTACGAGCAGTACTTC. This sequence encodes CASSYRVDSYEQYF. The V gene is TRBV6-5, the J gene TRBJ2-7; D not certain. V was clipped by 2 bases and J by 1 base, with 9 bases between them. Germline CDR1 and CDR2: MNHEY and SVGAGI. CDR3 length: 14 residues.

This clonotype was seen a handful of times. The V gene is TRBV5-1, the J gene TRBJ2-2; D ambiguous. CDR3 length: 14 amino acids. Germline V CDR1 and CDR2: SGHRS, YFSETQ. Trimming removed 2 bases at V and 4 bases at J, with 9 bases between. CDR3 in DNA: TGCGCCAGCAGCTTATCAACTACCACCGGGGAGCTGTTTTTT. This codes for CASSLSTTTGELFF.

CDR3 in DNA: TGCAGTGGGACAGCTGGTACCAATCAGCCCCAGCATTTT. Encoded protein: CSGTAGTNQPQHF. V and J are TRBV20-1 and TRBJ1-5; perhaps TRBD1 as D (6 bases). Trimming left V 7 bases short and J 3 bases short, with 13 bases between. CDR3 size: 13 residues. The germline V gene encodes CDR1 DFQATT and CDR2 SNEGSKA (reference sequence).

The chain uses TRBV12-3 or TRBV12-4 and TRBJ2-5; tentative D call: TRBD1 (8 bases). Trimming cost V 2 bases and J 4 bases, with 32 bases left between them. The CDR3 spans 21 residues. CDR3 sequence: CASSLIGRQGLSAGLGETQYF. The CDR3 nucleotides are TGTGCCAGCAGTTTAATAGGGAGACAGGGGCTTTCAGCGGGACTGGGAGAGACCCAGTACTTC.

This clonotype was seen many times. The J gene is TRBJ2-1, the V gene TRBV20-1, with TRBD2 as a possible D gene (7 bases). Germline-derived CDR1 and CDR2 are DFQATT and SNEGSKA (reference sequence). The CDR3 length is 15 residues. Deletions cut 1 base from V and 6 bases from J, with 16 bases between. The chain's CDR3 is CSARGWQGTTNEQFF. CDR3 coding DNA: TGCAGTGCTAGAGGGTGGCAGGGGACTACCAATGAGCAGTTCTTC.

The chain employs TRBV12-5 and TRBJ2-2, with a possible D match to TRBD1 (6 bases). Germline CDR1 is LGHNT and CDR2 is FRNRAP. Trimming took off 5 bases at V and 7 bases at J, with 20 bases between the two ends. This CDR3 is built from 16 residues. The CDR3: CASGRSGGLWSGELFF. The DNA of the CDR3 is TGTGCTAGTGGTCGTTCTGGGGGCCTATGGAGCGGGGAGCTGTTTTTT.

The rearrangement joins TRBV7-2 to TRBJ2-7; D not resolved. The V end lost 4 bases, the J end lost 2 bases, and 15 bases lay between the germline ends. The CDR3 has 15 residues. Germline CDR1 and CDR2: SGHTA and FQGNSA. CDR3: CASSYLSTDTYEQYF. The CDR3 DNA sequence: TGTGCCAGCAGCTACCTATCGACTGATACCTACGAGCAGTACTTC.

V and J are TRBV12-3 or TRBV12-4 and TRBJ2-7; D unresolved. The V end was cut by 8 bases, the J end by 2 bases, with 10 bases between. The CDR3 covers 12 residues. The CDR3 coding sequence is TGTGCCAGCGCGATCGGCACCTACGAGCAGTACTTC. Residues: CASAIGTYEQYF.

The rearrangement links TRBV5-1 to TRBJ1-2; perhaps TRBD1 as D (5 bases). Trimming removed 0 bases at V and 8 bases at J, with 11 bases between. CDR1 is SGHRS, CDR2 YFSETQ, per germline. The CDR3 has 13 amino acids. The CDR3 DNA follows: TGCGCCAGCAGCTTGGAACCAGGGCGAGGCTACACCTTC. Residues: CASSLEPGRGYTF.

This clonotype showed up just a few times. The chain links TRBV4-1 to TRBJ2-7; TRBD1 matches at 9 bases. Germline lookup yields CDR1 MGHRA and CDR2 YSYEKL. The CDR3 loop spans 18 amino acids. Trimming took 0 bases from V and 0 from J; bases not matched to a gene: 9. For the CDR3, the DNA is TGCGCCAGCAGCCAAGAAATTTCCGGGACAGGGAGCTCCTACGAGCAGTACTTC. This sequence encodes CASSQEISGTGSSYEQYF.

In its sample, this clonotype was seen a few times. The chain couples TRBV6-5 to TRBJ2-7; D call uncertain. Germline values: CDR1 MNHEY, CDR2 SVGAGI. This CDR3 contains 14 residues. Trimming took off 0 bases at V and 3 bases at J, with 9 bases between the two ends. CDR3 sequence reads: CASSYSGGNYEQYF. The CDR3 DNA sequence: TGTGCCAGCAGTTACTCGGGCGGCAACTACGAGCAGTACTTC.

V and J are TRBV5-1 and TRBJ1-1; possibly TRBD1 for D (6 bases). Germline V gene data show CDR1 as SGHRS and CDR2 as YFSETQ. Trimming cost V 0 bases and J 7 bases, with 13 bases left between them. This CDR3 spans 14 amino acids. This CDR3 reads CASSLDRGHDEAFF. In DNA form, the CDR3 reads TGCGCCAGCAGCTTGGACCGGGGACATGATGAAGCTTTCTTT. The full variable domain, in which reference TRBV5-1 and TRBJ1-1 provide the parts outside the CDR3, is KAGVTQTPRYLIKTRGQQVTLSCSPISGHRSVSWYQQTPGQGLQFLFEYFSETQRNKGNFPGRFSGRQFSNSRSEMNVSTLELGDSALYLCASSLDRGHDEAFFGQGTRLTVV.

This chain connects TRBV7-8 to TRBJ2-7, with a weak D call TRBD1 (5 bases). The CDR3 consists of 14 residues. From germline, CDR1 is SGHVS and CDR2 FQNEAQ. V was cut by 2 bases and J by 4 bases, with 12 bases left in between. The CDR3 loop is CASSLRSRAYEQYF. The CDR3 DNA reads as TGTGCCAGCAGCTTAAGGTCCAGGGCGTACGAGCAGTACTTC.

This chain joins TRBV25-1 and TRBJ2-2, with 15 bases identical to TRBD2. CDR1 and CDR2 (germline): MGHDK, SYGVNS. The CDR3 contains 16 residues. V gave up 4 bases and J gave up 5 bases; unmatched junction bases: 2. CDR3 nucleotide sequence: TGTGCCAGCAGTGGGGGACTAGCGGGAGGAACCGGGGAGCTGTTTTTT. Translation: CASSGGLAGGTGELFF.

The gene calls are TRBV6-1 and TRBJ2-7, with D maybe TRBD1 (5 bases). Germline CDR1 reads MNHNS; CDR2 reads SASEGT. The length of the CDR3 is 14 residues. V was trimmed by 5 bases and J by 3 bases, leaving 14 bases between them. In DNA, the CDR3 is TGTGCCAGCAGTAAGGAGCTAAGGGGCTACGAGCAGTACTTC. Translated, it gives CASSKELRGYEQYF.

This clonotype has a count of ten or more. This rearrangement joins TRBV29-1 to TRBJ2-1; the D gene is possibly TRBD1 (6 bases). Germline values: CDR1 SQVTM, CDR2 ANQGSEA. This CDR3 region has 13 residues. Between the trimmed V and J ends, which lost 8 bases and 5 bases, there was a span of 16 bases. CDR3: CSLRQGPNNEQFF. CDR3 coding DNA: TGCAGCCTAAGGCAGGGGCCGAACAATGAGCAGTTCTTC.

The chain combines TRBV15 with TRBJ2-2, with 8 bases that match TRBD1. Germline-derived CDR1 and CDR2 are LNHNV and YYDKDF (reference sequence). V lost 3 bases to trimming and J lost 7 bases; unmatched junction nucleotides: 10. The CDR3 length is 16 residues. CDR3 DNA sequence: TGTGCCACCAGCAGCGACAGGGGATTTGGCAACGGGGAGCTGTTTTTT. Protein: CATSSDRGFGNGELFF.

V is TRBV6-5 and J is TRBJ2-1; D is unclear. Germline CDR1 is MNHEY and CDR2 is SVGAGI. The CDR3 has 16 residues. Trimming removed 2 bases from V and 2 bases from J, with 13 bases in between. The CDR3 region is CASSYGTGLTYNEQFF. The CDR3 DNA follows: TGTGCCAGCAGTTACGGTACGGGCTTAACCTACAATGAGCAGTTCTTC.

This clonotype occurred a few times. The rearrangement links TRBV5-1 to TRBJ2-3, with no clear D. From germline, CDR1 is SGHRS and CDR2 YFSETQ. V dropped 3 bases and J dropped 6 bases, with 14 bases sitting between them. The CDR3 sequence is 14 residues long. The CDR3 nucleotides are TGCGCCAGCAGCTCGACGGCAGCTGACGATACGCAGTATTTT. Amino acid sequence: CASSSTAADDTQYF. Supplemented by reference TRBV5-1 and TRBJ2-3, the full variable domain reads KAGVTQTPRYLIKTRGQQVTLSCSPISGHRSVSWYQQTPGQGLQFLFEYFSETQRNKGNFPGRFSGRQFSNSRSEMNVSTLELGDSALYLCASSSTAADDTQYFGPGTRLTVL.

V usage is TRBV12-3 or TRBV12-4 and J usage is TRBJ2-3, with D possibly matching TRBD1 (5 bases). V dropped 6 bases and J dropped 10 bases, with 14 bases sitting between them. CDR3 length: 12 residues. CDR3 DNA: TGTGCCAGCAGACAAGGGGTTGAGCCGCAGTATTTT. Amino acids: CASRQGVEPQYF.

This clonotype turned up a few times. The J gene is TRBJ2-1, the V gene TRBV29-1, with 8 bases fitting TRBD2. The germline V gene encodes CDR1 SQVTM and CDR2 ANQGSEA. V lost 5 bases and J lost 8; bases outside the gene matches: 11. The CDR3 contains 14 residues. The CDR3: CSVRPGLEADEQFF. The CDR3 nucleotides are TGCAGCGTTCGCCCGGGACTAGAGGCCGATGAGCAGTTCTTC.

This clonotype was counted many times. The chain is built from TRBV29-1 and TRBJ2-3; D not certain. The germline gives CDR1 SQVTM, CDR2 ANQGSEA. The CDR3 loop spans 13 amino acids. V lost 5 bases, J lost 0 bases, and 9 bases lay in between. The DNA of the CDR3 is TGCAGCGTTTCCGGACGCAGCACAGATACGCAGTATTTT. It codes for CSVSGRSTDTQYF.

The chain has TRBV2 and TRBJ2-2; unclear D gene. Germline V CDR1 and CDR2: SNHLY, FYNNEI. V was shortened by 6 bases and J by 2 bases, with 7 bases between the two germline ends. The CDR3 runs 13 residues. The DNA for the CDR3 is TGTGCCAGCAGACAAACTAACACCGGGGAGCTGTTTTTT. Its protein product is CASRQTNTGELFF.